The present T cell receptor (beta chain) was sequenced within a study of T cells in women clearing cervical HPV infection. Study details: Case blood was drawn when the lesion was first found; control blood after infection became undetectable.

The CDR3 is 14 residues long. V shed 4 bases and J shed 6 bases, with 13 bases lying between them. Germline-derived CDR1 and CDR2 are ENHRY and SYGVKD. Note on this clone: The read ends 3 residues shy of where the CDR3 ends; the end is completed using the germline J gene.

Method: immunoSEQ multiplex PCR; TCRdb's copy keeps in-frame clones and lacks some. The sample includes tens of thousands of clones. V gene TRBV10-3 combines with J gene TRBJ1-5; possible D gene TRBD1, 5 bases. This receptor was obtained from a woman between 18 and 69 years old with a cervical HPV16 infection that either progressed to CIN3+ or cleared (not recorded which). Sequencing was done on a sample of blood buffy coat. The CDR3 is CAISVSGIVQPQHF. The sequenced CDR3 bases are TGTGCCATCAGTGTATCAGGGATTGTTCAGCCC.